Below are 4 T cell receptor beta chains sequenced from a single sample in a study of blood T cell repertoires in COVID-19. TCRdb's copy holds only in-frame clones and misses some; the assay was immunoSEQ multiplex PCR. The top ten hold roughly 1.2% of the sample, which has about 380,000 clones, approximately 90% seen once. The sample consisted of PBMCs or T cells enriched from blood (not recorded which). The receptors stem from a woman aged 18-29 years who had recovered from COVID-19.

The CDR3 region has the DNA TGTGCCTGGAGTATAGCAACTAGCGGCTGGGGGACCCAGTACTTC. The encoded protein is CAWSIATSGWGTQYF. The chain has TRBV30 and TRBJ2-5; TRBD2 matches at 8 bases. With V trimmed by 2 bases and J by 7 bases, 12 bases remained unmatched. The CDR3 covers 15 residues. CDR1 is GTSNPN and CDR2 is SVGIG in the germline V gene (reference sequence). The full variable domain, rest sourced from reference TRBV30 and TRBJ2-5, is SQTIHQWPATLVQPVGSPLSLECTVEGTSNPNLYWYRQAAGRGLQLLFYSVGIGQISSEVPQNLSASRPQDRQFILSSKKLLLSDSGFYLCAWSIATSGWGTQYFGPGTRLLVL.

The chain is built from TRBV10-3 and TRBJ1-6; D not resolved. The CDR3 runs to 15 residues. Germline loops: CDR1 ENHRY, CDR2 SYGVKD. Trimming left V 2 bases short and J 7 bases short, with 12 bases between. Written as DNA, the CDR3 is TGTGCCATCAGTGAGCTGTGGCAGGCAAATTCACCCCTCCACTTT. As protein: CAISELWQANSPLHF.

The genes are TRBV28 and TRBJ1-5, with TRBD1 identical over 9 bases. The CDR3 extends over 15 amino acids. Germline V gene lookup returns CDR1 MDHEN and CDR2 SYDVKM. V gave up 6 bases and J gave up 0 bases; unmatched junction bases: 3. The CDR3 DNA is TGTGCCAGCAGAGGACAGGGGTTTAGCAATCAGCCCCAGCATTTT. It yields the protein CASRGQGFSNQPQHF.

The genes are TRBV7-9 and TRBJ1-1; D gene ambiguous. Germline CDR1 and CDR2: SEHNR and FQNEAQ (reference sequence). The V gene lost 6 bases and the J gene lost 3 bases, with 5 bases spanning the gap. The CDR3 consists of 11 residues. CDR3 residues: CASRVDTEAFF. The CDR3 DNA follows: TGTGCCAGCAGGGTAGACACTGAAGCTTTCTTT.